The TCR beta chain described here comes from a study of cytomegalovirus exposure and HLA in healthy donors. Study conclusions and caveats: A later analysis linked a missense variant in DCLRE1C to the trimming of TCR beta V and J genes. Later on, analysis showed that most CMV-associated TCR beta chains appeared to be HLA-restricted. Segments of the TCR beta V type were, in most cases, productive about 90% or about 30% of the time in an earlier analysis.

The CDR3 is 13 residues long. Trimming took 6 bases from V and 3 from J; bases not matched to a gene: 5. CDR1 SQVTM and CDR2 ANQGSEA come from the germline V gene. Concerning this clone: The antigen is not known.

The primer mix had 60 Vbeta and 13 Jbeta primers. Here immunoSEQ multiplex PCR was the method, and the copy in TCRdb shows in-frame clones only, minus some. The sample has approximately 120,000 clones, under 85% seen once. The sequence was collected from a man in his forties in good health and CMV-seropositive. Sequenced: PBMCs. J is TRBJ1-2 and V is TRBV29-1; 9 bases are a match to TRBD1. The CDR3: CSVLRDRDYGYTF. The DNA for the CDR3 is TGCAGCGTCCTCAGGGACAGGGACTATGGCTACACCTTC.